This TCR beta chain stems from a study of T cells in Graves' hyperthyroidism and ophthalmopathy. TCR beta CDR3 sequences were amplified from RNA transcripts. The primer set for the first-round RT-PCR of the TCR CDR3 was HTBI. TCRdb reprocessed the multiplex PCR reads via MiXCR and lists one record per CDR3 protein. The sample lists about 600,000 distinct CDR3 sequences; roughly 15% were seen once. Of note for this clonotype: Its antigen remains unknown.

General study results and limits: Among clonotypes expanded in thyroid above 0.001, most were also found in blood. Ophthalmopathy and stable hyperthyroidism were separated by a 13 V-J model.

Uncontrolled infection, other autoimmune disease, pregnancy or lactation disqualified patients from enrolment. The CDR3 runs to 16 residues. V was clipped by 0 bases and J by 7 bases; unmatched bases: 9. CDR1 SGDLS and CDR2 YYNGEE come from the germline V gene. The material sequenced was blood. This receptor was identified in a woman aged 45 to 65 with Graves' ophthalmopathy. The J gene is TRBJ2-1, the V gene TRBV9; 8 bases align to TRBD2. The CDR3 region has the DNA TGTGCCAGCAGCGTAGCGCCGGGAGGGACGAGTAATGAGCAGTTCTTC. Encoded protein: CASSVAPGGTSNEQFF.